The following is a T cell receptor (beta chain) sequence with its context. TCRdb called the RACE reads again in MiXCR, with one record for every CDR3 protein. The table records a few hundred thousand distinct CDR3 sequences, 7.5% to 10% of them present only once. This entry is derived from a study of human T cells and chemical hapten exposure. Per the germline V gene, CDR1 is MNHEY and CDR2 is SVGAGI. The CDR3 sequence is 15 residues long. V was trimmed by 2 bases and J by 2 bases, leaving 11 bases between them. Noted time point: pre-sensitization, week 0. Indicated treatment: therapeutic diphenylcyclopropenone sensitization with weekly scalp DPC.

This TCR was sampled from a woman in her 40s with alopecia areata. Some clones in this sample may be carry-over from other donors' samples. The chain recombines TRBV6-5 with TRBJ2-3; D is unresolved. The sequences come from whole blood, collected in connection with sensitization to the hapten diphenylcyclopropenone (DPC). Here the CDR3 DNA reads TGTGCCAGCAGTTACGAGAACAAATTCACAGATACGCAGTATTTT. Translation: CASSYENKFTDTQYF.